This TCR beta chain is from a study of shared clonotypes between healthy human individuals. Overall study: The study drew on two women and three men aged 18 to 49 as donors.

V gave up 5 bases and J gave up 7 bases, with 8 bases separating them. The CDR3 sequence is 11 residues long. From germline, CDR1 is GTSNPN and CDR2 SVGIG (reference sequence). Regarding the study as a whole: Sharing across four donors was highest in naive CD4 (roughly 5%) and lowest in memory CD8 (approximately 0.4%).

This clone appeared a single time. The antigen is unknown. Produced via immunoSEQ multiplex PCR; TCRdb's table is partial and in-frame only. The data hold under 600,000 clones, with roughly 95% observed a single time. Sequenced: naive CD4+ T cells sorted from blood. Sample subset: CD45RA+ positively selected. The TCR originated in a woman younger than 45 in good health. The V gene is TRBV30, the J gene TRBJ2-2; D uncertain. The CDR3 reads CAWYSVGELFF. In DNA form, the CDR3 reads TGTGCCTGGTATTCCGTCGGGGAGCTGTTTTTT.